These 21 T cell receptor beta chains were sequenced from one sample in a study of beta chain features in type 1 diabetes. Isolated RNA was reverse transcribed in full, so expressed TCRB transcripts were sequenced. Assay used: immunoSEQ multiplex PCR; TCRdb lists only in-frame clones, some missing. The profile shows around 500,000 clones, about an eighth of them singletons. The sequencing input was naive CD4+ T cells from blood. The receptors shown here come from a woman aged 18-35 years in good health.

There are a few counts of this clone. This chain links TRBV28 with TRBJ1-5, with D hard to call. V lost 4 bases and J 0 bases, leaving 4 bases between the germline ends. CDR1 MDHEN and CDR2 SYDVKM come from the germline V gene. The CDR3 contains 13 residues. CDR3: CASSSSSNQPQHF. The CDR3 DNA sequence: TGTGCCAGCAGTTCCAGTAGCAATCAGCCCCAGCATTTT. The full variable domain, in which reference TRBV28 and TRBJ1-5 provide the parts outside the CDR3, is DVKVTQSSRYLVKRTGEKVFLECVQDMDHENMFWYRQDPGLGLRLIYFSYDVKMKEKGDIPEGYSVSREKKERFSLILESASTNQTSMYLCASSSSSNQPQHFGDGTRLSIL.

This clone was detected a few times. The chain uses TRBV29-1 and TRBJ1-2; D is ambiguous. Deletions cut 0 bases from V and 4 bases from J, with 9 bases between. There are 13 residues in the CDR3. CDR1 is SQVTM, CDR2 ANQGSEA, per germline. CDR3 DNA: TGCAGCGTTGAAGAGGGAAATCCCTATGGCTACACCTTC. Translated, it gives CSVEEGNPYGYTF.

The chain is built from TRBV28 and TRBJ2-3; D unresolved. Germline V lookup: CDR1 MDHEN, CDR2 SYDVKM. Trimming stripped 5 bases from V and 2 bases from J, with 8 bases between. The CDR3 spans 13 residues. The CDR3 loop is CASSSASTDTQYF. Here the CDR3 DNA reads TGTGCCAGCAGTAGCGCCTCCACAGATACGCAGTATTTT.

In DNA, the CDR3 is TGCGCCAGCAGCCAAGGAGCTCATGAAAAACTGTTTTTT. Translated, it gives CASSQGAHEKLFF. The chain has TRBV4-3 and TRBJ1-4; D gene ambiguous. Germline V gene data show CDR1 as LGHNA and CDR2 as YSLEER. CDR3 size: 13 residues. Trimming removed 1 base at V and 6 bases at J, with 6 bases between.

This clone was found a few times. The chain links TRBV9 to TRBJ2-3, with unresolved D. The CDR3 runs to 15 residues. V lost 1 base and J lost 4, with 13 bases in between. Germline assignment: CDR1 SGDLS and CDR2 YYNGEE. The CDR3 loop is CASSVMGPWADTQYF. CDR3 nucleotide sequence: TGTGCCAGCAGCGTAATGGGCCCCTGGGCAGATACGCAGTATTTT.

This clone was observed a handful of times. This sequence joins TRBV7-2 and TRBJ1-6; 8 bases match TRBD1. J lost 10 bases, V lost 3 bases, and 11 bases had no gene match. This CDR3 is built from 16 residues. Looked up from germline, CDR1 is SGHTA and CDR2 is FQGNSA. The CDR3 reads CASSLRPTGVSSPLHF. The CDR3 DNA reads TGTGCCAGCAGCTTGCGACCGACAGGGGTTTCATCACCCCTCCACTTT.

This clone appeared a few times. The rearrangement links TRBV6-6 to TRBJ2-2, with 8 bases fitting TRBD1. Germline V gene lookup returns CDR1 MNHNY and CDR2 SVGAGI (reference sequence). The CDR3 loop spans 14 amino acids. V lost 6 bases, J lost 7 bases, and 7 bases stayed unmatched. In DNA, the CDR3 is TGTGCCAGCAGAAGCGGACAGGGTGTCGGGGAGCTGTTTTTT. It encodes CASRSGQGVGELFF.

This clone has a handful of counts. The V and J genes are TRBV30 and TRBJ2-4, with 11 bases aligning to TRBD2. Germline V gene sequence: CDR1 GTSNPN, CDR2 SVGIG (reference sequence). The CDR3 contains 15 residues. V was clipped by 3 bases and J by 7 bases; unmatched bases: 8. The CDR3 here is CAWRLAGGVGNIQYF. CDR3 bases: TGTGCCTGGAGGCTAGCGGGAGGAGTTGGTAACATTCAGTACTTC.

The chain has TRBV29-1 and TRBJ2-1, with D possibly called TRBD1 or TRBD2 (6 bases each). CDR3 size: 14 residues. Looked up from germline, CDR1 is SQVTM and CDR2 is ANQGSEA. V was cut by 6 bases and J by 3 bases, with 15 bases left in between. CDR3: CSVPGASYYNEQFF. The CDR3 DNA follows: TGCAGCGTGCCGGGGGCCTCCTACTACAATGAGCAGTTCTTC.

The chain carries TRBV11-2 and TRBJ2-7; 8 bases are a match to TRBD1. Germline CDR1 and CDR2: SGHAT and FQNNGV. The CDR3 runs to 15 residues. V shed 5 bases, J shed 1 base, and the junction held 7 bases outside the gene matches. The CDR3 nucleotides read TGTGCCAGCAGCCGGGACAGGAGACTTTCCTACGAGCAGTACTTC. Amino acids: CASSRDRRLSYEQYF.

The sample holds a few counts of this clone. This sequence joins TRBV6-6 and TRBJ1-4, with unresolved D. V lost 5 bases, J lost 5 bases, and 9 bases lay in between. Germline CDR1 and CDR2: MNHNY and SVGAGI (reference sequence). The CDR3 extends over 13 amino acids. The CDR3 reads CASSPQMNEKLFF. The CDR3 DNA reads TGTGCCAGCAGTCCCCAGATGAATGAAAAACTGTTTTTT.

The V gene is TRBV7-9, the J gene TRBJ2-3; possibly TRBD1 for D (5 bases). The CDR3 is made up of 14 amino acids. Germline V gene sequence: CDR1 SEHNR, CDR2 FQNEAQ (reference sequence). Trimming took 3 bases from V and 1 from J, leaving 8 bases between them. CDR3 loop: CASSFQGGTDTQYF. The CDR3 nucleotides read TGTGCCAGCAGCTTTCAGGGTGGCACAGATACGCAGTATTTT.

This clone was seen more than once but under ten times. The chain employs TRBV15 and TRBJ1-2; D is perhaps TRBD1 (5 bases). V lost 0 bases, J lost 9 bases, and 8 bases lay in between. Germline lookup yields CDR1 LNHNV and CDR2 YYDKDF (reference sequence). The CDR3 is made up of 12 amino acids. The CDR3 DNA reads TGTGCCACCAGCAGAGATTTGGGACGCTACACCTTC. Amino acids: CATSRDLGRYTF.

This clone turned up a few times. The V call is TRBV2, the J call TRBJ2-3; 11 bases map to TRBD2. Trimming cost V 2 bases and J 2 bases; bases outside gene matches: 3. Germline CDR1 and CDR2: SNHLY and FYNNEI. The CDR3 loop spans 16 amino acids. The CDR3 here is CASSESSGGTTDTQYF. CDR3 nucleotides: TGTGCCAGCAGTGAATCTAGCGGGGGGACCACAGATACGCAGTATTTT.

The chain combines TRBV14 with TRBJ2-7; 11 nucleotides agree with TRBD1. Trimming took 7 bases from V and 7 from J; bases not matched to a gene: 6. The CDR3 sequence is 13 residues long. The germline V gene encodes CDR1 SGHDN and CDR2 FVKESK. CDR3: CASNGQGAGEQYF. The CDR3 nucleotides are TGTGCCAGCAACGGACAGGGGGCAGGAGAGCAGTACTTC.

V gene TRBV2 combines with J gene TRBJ2-3; TRBD2 aligns across 10 bases. The V segment lost 7 bases and the J segment 2 bases; nucleotides outside the gene matches: 6. The CDR3 loop spans 15 amino acids. CDR1 SNHLY and CDR2 FYNNEI come from the germline V gene. In DNA form, the CDR3 reads TGTGCCAGCAAAATAGCGGGGGGAGTCACAGATACGCAGTATTTT. It codes for CASKIAGGVTDTQYF.

The chain's CDR3 is CASSLDDEQFF. DNA for the CDR3: TGTGCCAGCAGCTTAGACGATGAGCAGTTCTTC. V gene TRBV11-3 combines with J gene TRBJ2-1; D is uncertain. Germline assignment: CDR1 SGHNT and CDR2 YENEEA. V lost 0 bases, J lost 8 bases, and 2 bases lay in between. This CDR3 contains 11 residues.

Only a few counts were recorded for this clone. The chain recombines TRBV7-2 with TRBJ2-3, with 9 bases matching TRBD2. V shed 5 bases and J 4 bases; nucleotides not matched to a gene: 10. Germline values: CDR1 SGHTA, CDR2 FQGNSA. The CDR3 covers 16 residues. CDR3 bases: TGTGCCAGCAGCCCGATGGGACTAGCACGGCCAGATACGCAGTATTTT. Translated: CASSPMGLARPDTQYF.

The chain carries TRBV9 and TRBJ2-3; D is unresolved. The germline V and J ends were trimmed by 4 bases and 0 bases, with 15 bases remaining between them. The CDR3 covers 16 residues. The germline CDR1 and CDR2 sequences are SGDLS and YYNGEE. For the CDR3, the DNA is TGTGCCAGCAGCCCCCACCTTCATACTAGCACAGATACGCAGTATTTT. Its translation is CASSPHLHTSTDTQYF.

This sequence joins TRBV21-1 and TRBJ2-1; the table assigns TRBD2, which was not confirmed against the DNA. TRBV21-1 is given as a pseudogene. This CDR3 region has 16 residues. The CDR3 spells CASSKAGAGGANEQFF. The CDR3 DNA is TGTGCCAGCAGCAAAGCAGGAGCGGGAGGAGCGAATGAGCAGTTCTTC.

This chain connects TRBV2 to TRBJ1-5; D uncertain. V was pared by 4 bases and J by 2 bases, with 12 bases between. The CDR3 runs 15 residues. CDR1 and CDR2 from the germline V gene are SNHLY and FYNNEI. The CDR3 sequence is CASSVRIGGNQPQHF. In DNA form, the CDR3 reads TGTGCCAGCAGTGTTCGGATCGGGGGCAATCAGCCCCAGCATTTT.